This T cell receptor beta chain was recovered during a study of somatic mutations in cytotoxic T cells in rheumatoid arthritis. Here immunoSEQ multiplex PCR was the method, and the copy in TCRdb shows in-frame clones only, minus some. This sample yields roughly 18,000 clones, of which 80% to 85% are seen a single time; 28% belongs to the top ten. The CDR3 is made up of 14 amino acids. Germline V lookup: CDR1 GTSNPN, CDR2 SVGIG (reference sequence). Deletions cut 4 bases from V and 5 bases from J, with 12 bases between. Sequences were obtained from CD8+ T cells sorted from blood. This clonotype was obtained from an adult with rheumatoid arthritis. The chain links TRBV30 to TRBJ2-6; D call uncertain. CDR3 bases: TGTGCCTGGACAGTGAGCTGGAGGGCCAACGTCCTGACTTTC. It yields the protein CAWTVSWRANVLTF.